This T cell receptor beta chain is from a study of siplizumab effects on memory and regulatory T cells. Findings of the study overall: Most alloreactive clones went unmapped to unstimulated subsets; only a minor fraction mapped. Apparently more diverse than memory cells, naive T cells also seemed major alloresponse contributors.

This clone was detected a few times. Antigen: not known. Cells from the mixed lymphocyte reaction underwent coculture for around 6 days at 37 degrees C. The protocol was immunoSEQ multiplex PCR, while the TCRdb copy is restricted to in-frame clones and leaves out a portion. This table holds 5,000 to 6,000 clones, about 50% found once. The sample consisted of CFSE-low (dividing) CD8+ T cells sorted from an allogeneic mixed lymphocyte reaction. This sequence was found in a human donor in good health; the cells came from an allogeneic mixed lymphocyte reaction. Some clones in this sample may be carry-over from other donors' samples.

CDR3 DNA sequence: TGTGCCACCAGCAGAGATATGACTAGCGGACTGTACAATGAGCAGTTCTTC. It translates to CATSRDMTSGLYNEQFF. The V gene is TRBV15, the J gene TRBJ2-1, with 9 bases matching TRBD2. The CDR3 extends over 17 amino acids. The V gene end was trimmed by 0 bases and the J gene end by 4 bases; junction bases not matched to a gene: 7. The germline CDR1 and CDR2 sequences are LNHNV and YYDKDF (reference sequence).